One sample yielded the 30 T cell receptor beta chains listed below, sequenced in a study of early T cells in non-severe SARS-CoV-2 infection. Each CDR3 protein is one row after TCRdb ran MiXCR on the 5' RACE reads. The sample yields under 25,000 distinct CDR3 sequences, about 4.5% seen once. The sequencing sample was made of whole blood. The receptors stem from an adult who was a healthcare worker with PCR-confirmed SARS-CoV-2 infection or an uninfected control (not recorded which).

This clonotype has just a few counts. The J gene is TRBJ2-7, the V gene TRBV7-7; unclear D gene. This CDR3 comprises 13 residues. Germline assignment: CDR1 SSHAT and CDR2 FNYEAQ (reference sequence). The V end was cut by 5 bases, the J end by 2 bases, with 10 bases between. The CDR3 is CASSPGITYEQYF. CDR3 coding DNA: TGTGCCAGCAGCCCCGGAATAACCTACGAGCAGTACTTC.

The chain carries TRBV20-1 and TRBJ2-5; D may be TRBD1 (8 bases). The V gene's germline CDR1 is DFQATT and CDR2 SNEGSKA (reference sequence). V dropped 1 base and J dropped 4 bases, with 19 bases sitting between them. The CDR3 is made up of 16 amino acids. The CDR3 region has the DNA TGCAGTGCTAGAGTTCCCCCAGGGGGCGGGAGAGAGACCCAGTACTTC. Translation: CSARVPPGGGRETQYF.

This clonotype was counted many times. The chain couples TRBV7-2 to TRBJ1-2, with TRBD1 matching 9 bases. The junction had 14 bases not matched to a gene; V was cut back by 7 bases and J by 8 bases. The CDR3 length is 15 residues. Germline V gives CDR1 SGHTA, CDR2 FQGNSA. CDR3: CASTQFPDRGSGYTF. As DNA, the CDR3 is TGTGCCAGCACCCAGTTCCCCGACAGGGGGAGCGGCTACACCTTC.

This clonotype was counted between two and nine times. The V and J genes are TRBV30 and TRBJ2-5; D is possibly TRBD1 (7 bases). The germline V gene encodes CDR1 GTSNPN and CDR2 SVGIG (reference sequence). Trimming removed 0 bases at V and 3 bases at J, with 11 bases between. CDR3 length: 14 amino acids. CDR3 DNA: TGTGCCTGGAGTGTAGGCGGGACAGAAGAGACCCAGTACTTC. It encodes CAWSVGGTEETQYF.

This clonotype showed up many times. This sequence joins TRBV9 and TRBJ2-1, with 8 bases identical to TRBD1. Per germline, CDR1 SGDLS and CDR2 YYNGEE. V dropped 4 bases and J dropped 6; count of bases not matched to a gene: 6. This CDR3 spans 14 amino acids. CDR3 sequence: CASSPRTGSNEQFF. CDR3 DNA sequence: TGTGCCAGCAGCCCTCGGACAGGGAGCAATGAGCAGTTCTTC. Together with reference TRBV9 and TRBJ2-1, the CDR3 gives the full variable domain: DSGVTQTPKHLITATGQRVTLRCSPRSGDLSVYWYQQSLDQGLQFLIQYYNGEERAKGNILERFSAQQFPDLHSELNLSSLELGDSALYFCASSPRTGSNEQFFGPGTRLTVL.

The chain uses TRBV5-1 and TRBJ1-1, with 7 nucleotides matching TRBD1. The CDR3 spans 14 residues. Per germline, CDR1 SGHRS and CDR2 YFSETQ. J gave up 4 bases and V 4 bases, and 7 bases lay outside the gene matches. CDR3 in DNA: TGCGCCAGCAGCACAGACAGGGTTGGCACTGAAGCTTTCTTT. This codes for CASSTDRVGTEAFF.

At least ten counts were recorded for this clonotype. The CDR3 region is CASETPTSAVDQETQYF. Here the CDR3 DNA reads TGTGCCAGCGAAACTCCAACTAGCGCCGTTGACCAAGAGACCCAGTACTTC. This chain connects TRBV2 to TRBJ2-5, with TRBD2 identical over 7 bases. With 8 bases clipped from V and 0 bases from J, the junction kept 15 bases outside the gene matches. CDR3 length equals 17 residues. CDR1 SNHLY and CDR2 FYNNEI come from the germline V gene.

The rearrangement links TRBV29-1 to TRBJ2-1; the D is unclear. V lost 7 bases to trimming and J lost 2 bases, with 9 bases between them. Germline CDR1 and CDR2: SQVTM and ANQGSEA. The CDR3 is made up of 12 amino acids. This chain's CDR3 is CSGAQAYNEQFF. As DNA, the CDR3 is TGCAGCGGGGCTCAAGCCTACAATGAGCAGTTCTTC.

This clonotype was counted between two and nine times. This chain uses TRBV20-1 with TRBJ2-7; D may be TRBD2 (7 bases). The CDR3 runs to 13 residues. The germline gives CDR1 DFQATT, CDR2 SNEGSKA (reference sequence). V was trimmed by 0 bases and J by 6 bases, leaving 12 bases between them. CDR3 coding DNA: TGCAGTGCTAGAGAGGGGGGGGCCAGCGAGCAGTACTTC. Encoded protein: CSAREGGASEQYF.

This clonotype was counted a few times. This chain links TRBV7-2 with TRBJ2-7; 7 nucleotides line up with TRBD1. J was trimmed by 1 base and V by 7 bases; bases with no gene match: 4. The germline CDR1 and CDR2 sequences are SGHTA and FQGNSA. CDR3 size: 13 residues. The CDR3 bases are TGTGCCAGCATAGGGACAGCTTCCTACGAGCAGTACTTC. Protein: CASIGTASYEQYF.

The chain carries TRBV4-1 and TRBJ2-2; a weak D match, TRBD2 (6 bases). The CDR3 extends over 13 amino acids. V lost 6 bases to trimming and J lost 7 bases, with 12 bases between them. Looked up from germline, CDR1 is MGHRA and CDR2 is YSYEKL. The CDR3 protein is CASRAGPGGELFF. As DNA, the CDR3 is TGCGCCAGCAGGGCGGGACCGGGCGGGGAGCTGTTTTTT.

Ten or more counts support this clonotype. V and J are TRBV25-1 and TRBJ2-5, with 9 positions matching TRBD2. The germline CDR1 and CDR2 sequences are MGHDK and SYGVNS. Germline trimming cut 5 bases from V and 5 bases from J; bases unmatched to any gene: 9. There are 15 residues in the CDR3. The chain's CDR3 is CASSPRGGAAETQYF. As DNA, the CDR3 is TGTGCCAGCAGTCCCCGCGGGGGGGCCGCGGAGACCCAGTACTTC. Full variable domain (rest looked up from reference TRBV25-1 and TRBJ2-5): EADIYQTPRYLVIGTGKKITLECSQTMGHDKMYWYQQDPGMELHLIHYSYGVNSTEKGDLSSESTVSRIRTEHFPLTLESARPSHTSQYLCASSPRGGAAETQYFGPGTRLLVL.

This clonotype was recorded at least ten times. This sequence joins TRBV7-6 and TRBJ2-1; 7 bases are a match to TRBD1. Germline V gives CDR1 SGHVS, CDR2 FNYEAQ. The ends lost 5 bases at V and 11 bases at J; junction bases unmatched: 6. CDR3 length equals 12 residues. The CDR3 nucleotides read TGTGCCAGCAGCACGGGACAGCTGAAGCAGTTCTTC. Translation gives CASSTGQLKQFF.

This clonotype has a count of ten or more. The genes are TRBV30 and TRBJ2-7, with D uncertain. Germline assignment: CDR1 GTSNPN and CDR2 SVGIG (reference sequence). Trimming cost V 0 bases and J 3 bases, with 12 bases left between them. The CDR3 has 14 residues. The CDR3 coding sequence is TGTGCCTGGAGTGTTGGGGTCGCCAACTACGAGCAGTACTTC. Encoded protein: CAWSVGVANYEQYF.

This clonotype was observed at least ten times. The chain couples TRBV6-4 to TRBJ1-2; TRBD1 matches at 8 bases. The junction had 5 bases not matched to a gene; V was cut back by 6 bases and J by 2 bases. Germline V lookup: CDR1 MRHNA, CDR2 SNTAGT. The CDR3 length is 14 residues. In DNA form, the CDR3 reads TGTGCCAGCAGCTACACAGGGGGGAACTATGGCTACACCTTC. This codes for CASSYTGGNYGYTF.

This clonotype showed up many times. The J gene is TRBJ2-1, the V gene TRBV7-6, with 7 bases identical to TRBD1. Germline values: CDR1 SGHVS, CDR2 FNYEAQ. The J segment lost 0 bases and the V segment lost 5 bases, leaving 4 bases of the junction unmatched. The CDR3 consists of 15 residues. The CDR3 bases are TGTGCCAGCAGCCCTAGACAGGGCTCCTACAATGAGCAGTTCTTC. It yields the protein CASSPRQGSYNEQFF.

Comments on this clonotype: Given a much more abundant clone one base away, this may be a read error. This rearrangement joins TRBV2 to TRBJ2-2; D unclear. The CDR3 length is 13 residues. Germline V gene data show CDR1 as SNHLY and CDR2 as FYNNEI. CDR3 loop: CGSTATNTGELFF. The CDR3, as DNA: TGTGGCAGCACGGCGACGAACACCGGGGAGCTGTTTTTT.

This chain uses TRBV29-1 with TRBJ2-5; D gene unclear. This CDR3 has 10 amino acids. Germline CDR1 is SQVTM and CDR2 is ANQGSEA. V shed 5 bases and J shed 5 bases, with 6 bases lying between them. This CDR3 reads CSVLVETQYF. CDR3 nucleotide sequence: TGCAGCGTTCTGGTGGAGACCCAGTACTTC.

J is TRBJ2-5 and V is TRBV4-2; TRBD1 matches at 8 bases. The CDR3 covers 15 residues. Per germline, CDR1 LGHNA and CDR2 YNFKEQ. Losses at the gene ends were 2 bases for V and 4 bases for J; bases not matched to a gene: 6. The CDR3 DNA reads TGTGCCAGCAGCCAATGGACAGGGAGAGGAGAGACCCAGTACTTC. This sequence encodes CASSQWTGRGETQYF.

Ten or more counts support this clonotype. V and J are TRBV5-6 and TRBJ1-1; perhaps TRBD1 as D (6 bases). The CDR3 is 12 residues long. Germline CDR1 and CDR2: SGHDT and YYEEEE. V was clipped by 0 bases and J by 7 bases, with 7 bases between them. The DNA of the CDR3 is TGTGCCAGCAGCTTGGGGACAGATGAAGCTTTCTTT. Residues: CASSLGTDEAFF.

This chain links TRBV7-8 with TRBJ2-4, with unresolved D. The germline V and J ends were trimmed by 5 bases and 6 bases, with 11 bases remaining between them. Germline V gives CDR1 SGHVS, CDR2 FQNEAQ. The CDR3 contains 13 residues. CDR3 in DNA: TGTGCCAGCAGCGCCCCAGTGCCAAACATTCAGTACTTC. Protein sequence: CASSAPVPNIQYF.

The chain is built from TRBV12-3 or TRBV12-4 and TRBJ1-1, with D perhaps TRBD1 (5 bases). CDR3 size: 14 residues. Trimming cost V 6 bases and J 1 base, with 12 bases left between them. The CDR3 DNA is TGTGCCAGCAGCTTTGAGGGGCGGAACACTGAAGCTTTCTTT. Amino acids: CASSFEGRNTEAFF.

This clonotype was counted ten times or more. This chain uses TRBV7-8 with TRBJ1-6; 7 positions agree with TRBD1. J was trimmed by 10 bases and V by 5 bases; bases with no gene match: 11. This CDR3 has 15 amino acids. Germline V CDR1 and CDR2: SGHVS, FQNEAQ. CDR3 sequence: CASSRDRDSTSPLHF. CDR3 in DNA: TGTGCCAGCAGCAGAGACCGGGACAGCACATCACCCCTCCACTTT.

In its sample, this clonotype ranks as medium-sized. The V call is TRBV20-1, the J call TRBJ1-1; D gene ambiguous. The CDR3 length is 13 residues. Germline lookup yields CDR1 DFQATT and CDR2 SNEGSKA (reference sequence). With 1 base removed from V and 1 base from J, the gap between germline ends came to 7 bases. The CDR3 loop reads CSARGVTNTEAFF. The DNA of the CDR3 is TGCAGTGCTAGAGGTGTCACGAACACTGAAGCTTTCTTT.

This clonotype was seen just once. The chain is built from TRBV4-3 and TRBJ2-3; D gene uncertain. Trimming removed 1 base from V and 6 bases from J, with 17 bases in between. The CDR3 covers 16 residues. Per germline, CDR1 LGHNA and CDR2 YSLEER. Here the CDR3 DNA reads TGCGCCAGCAGCCAAGGGGCAACCGGACCCGGCGATACGCAGTATTTT. Residues: CASSQGATGPGDTQYF.

By frequency in the sample, this clonotype is medium-sized (0.01 to 0.1%). The rearrangement joins TRBV29-1 to TRBJ2-1, with a weak D call TRBD1 (5 bases). Germline CDR1 and CDR2: SQVTM and ANQGSEA. This CDR3 has 11 residues. Trimming cost V 5 bases and J 10 bases, with 12 bases left between them. The CDR3: CSVSLQGEQFF. Written as DNA, the CDR3 is TGCAGCGTTAGTCTGCAGGGCGAGCAGTTCTTC.

There are many counts of this clonotype. The V and J genes are TRBV14 and TRBJ1-2; D perhaps matches TRBD1 (5 bases). The CDR3 runs to 14 residues. CDR1 SGHDN and CDR2 FVKESK come from the germline V gene. The V gene lost 1 base and the J gene lost 3 bases, with 9 bases spanning the gap. The CDR3: CASSQGGAHYGYTF. The CDR3 DNA follows: TGTGCCAGCAGCCAAGGGGGCGCTCACTATGGCTACACCTTC.

This clonotype has at least ten counts. The J gene is TRBJ1-2, the V gene TRBV11-2, with D possibly being TRBD1 (5 bases). V dropped 0 bases and J dropped 4 bases, with 9 bases sitting between them. CDR1 and CDR2 from the germline V gene are SGHAT and FQNNGV. The CDR3 runs 14 residues. CDR3: CASSLEVGGYGYTF. The CDR3 nucleotides read TGTGCCAGCAGCTTAGAGGTTGGGGGCTATGGCTACACCTTC. Variable domain in full (rest from reference TRBV11-2 and TRBJ1-2): EAGVAQSPRYKIIEKRQSVAFWCNPISGHATLYWYQQILGQGPKLLIQFQNNGVVDDSQLPKDRFSAERLKGVDSTLKIQPAKLEDSAVYLCASSLEVGGYGYTFGSGTRLTVV.

This clonotype appeared many times. V is TRBV29-1 and J is TRBJ1-4, with a tentative D call TRBD1 (5 bases). The CDR3 extends over 12 amino acids. V was shortened by 7 bases and J by 2 bases, with 8 bases between the two germline ends. CDR1 SQVTM and CDR2 ANQGSEA come from the germline V gene. As DNA, the CDR3 is TGCAGCGGGAGGGGCACTAATGAAAAACTGTTTTTT. It translates to CSGRGTNEKLFF.

V is TRBV20-1 and J is TRBJ2-4, with D maybe TRBD1 (7 bases). Germline-derived CDR1 and CDR2 are DFQATT and SNEGSKA (reference sequence). The ends were cut back, 0 bases at V and 3 bases at J, with 12 bases in the middle. There are 15 residues in the CDR3. The CDR3 reads CSARDGGGGKNIQYF. The DNA of the CDR3 is TGCAGTGCTAGAGATGGAGGGGGCGGCAAAAACATTCAGTACTTC.